This T cell receptor (beta chain) is from a study of blood T cell repertoires in COVID-19. In the authors' methods: Nucleated cell number was recorded as an estimate derived from reference gene primer amplification. The method was immunoSEQ multiplex PCR; TCRdb's version includes in-frame clones alone and lacks a portion of them. V, J and clone size were drawn from that table, and D and trimming were deduced from the DNA. The data hold roughly 230,000 clones, with roughly 89% observed a single time. This clone has only one observation. This CDR3 is built from 16 residues. Trimming at V came to 2 bases and at J to 1 base, leaving 6 bases not matched to a gene. Germline V lookup: CDR1 KGHSH, CDR2 LQKENI.

This TCR derives from a woman aged 25 to 39 with acute COVID-19. Sequencing was done on a sample of PBMCs or T cells enriched from blood (not recorded which). J is TRBJ1-1 and V is TRBV18; 8 bases are a match to TRBD1. This CDR3 reads CASSPSAGGENTEAFF. CDR3 sequence (DNA): TGTGCCAGCTCACCATCGGCAGGGGGCGAGAACACTGAAGCTTTCTTT.